These 12 T cell receptor beta chains were all obtained from the same sample, sequenced in a study of blood T cell repertoires in COVID-19. The data were produced by immunoSEQ multiplex PCR, yet TCRdb's version contains in-frame clones alone and is incomplete. The sample records over 55,000 clones, around 86% being singletons. Sequenced: peripheral blood. Every receptor here comes from a man over 45 with active COVID-19.

V and J are TRBV5-1 and TRBJ1-1, with 9 positions matching TRBD1. Trimming at V came to 2 bases and at J to 5 bases, leaving 4 bases not matched to a gene. The CDR3 contains 14 residues. Germline V CDR1 and CDR2: SGHRS, YFSETQ. CDR3 in DNA: TGCGCCAGCAGCTTCACAGGGGGCCGGACTGAAGCTTTCTTT. Encoded protein: CASSFTGGRTEAFF.

This clone was picked up a small number of times. The rearrangement joins TRBV5-1 to TRBJ2-1; a weak D match, TRBD2 (6 bases). CDR1 and CDR2 (germline): SGHRS, YFSETQ. V shed 2 bases and J shed 6 bases, with 12 bases lying between them. CDR3 length: 14 amino acids. The DNA for the CDR3 is TGCGCCAGCAGCTTACGGGTGGGGGGCAATGAGCAGTTCTTC. Translating gives CASSLRVGGNEQFF. Full variable domain (rest looked up from reference TRBV5-1 and TRBJ2-1): KAGVTQTPRYLIKTRGQQVTLSCSPISGHRSVSWYQQTPGQGLQFLFEYFSETQRNKGNFPGRFSGRQFSNSRSEMNVSTLELGDSALYLCASSLRVGGNEQFFGPGTRLTVL.

V is TRBV7-9 and J is TRBJ2-3, with 14 bases matching TRBD2. This CDR3 is built from 18 residues. The V and J ends lost 4 bases and 8 bases, in that order; junction bases with no gene match: 14. In germline, CDR1 is SEHNR, CDR2 FQNEAQ (reference sequence). The CDR3 nucleotides are TGTGCCAGCAGCTCTAACCTCGGGACTAGCGGGAGAGAGGGTACGCAGTATTTT. It specifies CASSSNLGTSGREGTQYF.

The rearrangement links TRBV4-3 to TRBJ1-1; perhaps TRBD1 as D (6 bases). Trimming took 3 bases from V and 2 from J, leaving 22 bases between them. In germline, CDR1 is LGHNA, CDR2 YSLEER. The CDR3 is 18 amino acids. Here the CDR3 reads CASSQGVQGVGSNTEAFF. CDR3 DNA sequence: TGCGCCAGCAGCCAGGGAGTACAGGGAGTGGGCTCAAACACTGAAGCTTTCTTT.

The chain carries TRBV5-1 and TRBJ2-2; TRBD2 matches at 10 bases. J gave up 1 base and V 2 bases, and 8 bases lay outside the gene matches. This CDR3 spans 18 amino acids. Germline V gene lookup returns CDR1 SGHRS and CDR2 YFSETQ. The CDR3 sequence is CASSFKASGSWNTGELFF. Written as DNA, the CDR3 is TGCGCCAGCAGCTTCAAAGCTAGCGGGAGTTGGAACACCGGGGAGCTGTTTTTT.

The chain combines TRBV5-1 with TRBJ1-1; 7 nucleotides align to TRBD1. The trim removed 4 bases at V and 4 bases at J, leaving 10 bases unmatched. Looked up from germline, CDR1 is SGHRS and CDR2 is YFSETQ. CDR3 length: 15 amino acids. This chain's CDR3 is CASSGRQGPGTEAFF. Written as DNA, the CDR3 is TGCGCCAGCAGCGGACGACAGGGACCGGGCACTGAAGCTTTCTTT.

With respect to this clone: The junction does not match germline at one end; this may be a read error. The J gene is TRBJ2-7, the V gene TRBV28, with a weak D call TRBD2 (6 bases). The CDR3 extends over 13 amino acids. Germline V gene data show CDR1 as MDHEN and CDR2 as SYDVKM. This CDR3 is CASTPEGYYEQHF. The CDR3 region has the DNA TGTGCCAGCACCCCGGAGGGGTATTACGAGCAGCACTTC. The whole variable domain, remainder taken from reference TRBV28 and TRBJ2-7, is DVKVTQSSRYLVKRTGEKVFLECVQDMDHENMFWYRQDPGLGLRLIYFSYDVKMKEKGDIPEGYSVSREKKERFSLILESASTNQTSMYLCASTPEGYYEQHFGPGTRLTVT.

The chain is built from TRBV9 and TRBJ2-3, with D maybe TRBD2 (6 bases). This CDR3 has 14 residues. Germline assignment: CDR1 SGDLS and CDR2 YYNGEE. V was cut by 5 bases and J by 4 bases, with 14 bases left in between. CDR3 DNA: TGTGCCAGCAGGCCCATGGAGGGCCCAGATACGCAGTATTTT. It is translated as CASRPMEGPDTQYF.

The CDR3 DNA follows: TGTGCCAGCAGCCCCCGGCAGGGCCGGGAGGAAAAACTGTTTTTT. Translating it yields CASSPRQGREEKLFF. The chain has TRBV7-8 and TRBJ1-4; D possibly corresponds to TRBD1 (5 bases). CDR3 length: 15 amino acids. Trimming pared 5 bases from V and 8 bases from J, leaving 18 bases between. Germline CDR1 and CDR2: SGHVS and FQNEAQ.

The genes are TRBV4-3 and TRBJ2-6; 10 positions match TRBD1. V lost 4 bases, J lost 0 bases, and 12 bases stayed unmatched. From germline, CDR1 is LGHNA and CDR2 YSLEER. The CDR3 runs 20 residues. DNA for the CDR3: TGCGCCAGCAGCCTCCGTAGGGGAGGGACAGGGGACTCTGGGGCCAACGTCCTGACTTTC. Encoded protein: CASSLRRGGTGDSGANVLTF.

This clone was seen more than once but under ten times. V usage is TRBV5-1 and J usage is TRBJ1-2; 9 nucleotides match TRBD1. The CDR3 runs to 14 residues. V shed 5 bases, J shed 4 bases, and the junction held 6 bases outside the gene matches. Germline-derived CDR1 and CDR2 are SGHRS and YFSETQ. In nucleotides, the CDR3 is TGCGCCAGCAGAGATACAGGGGGCGGCTATGGCTACACCTTC. Its protein is CASRDTGGGYGYTF.

This clone was recorded only once. V gene TRBV28 combines with J gene TRBJ2-5; a weak D match, TRBD1 (6 bases). The V gene lost 6 bases and the J gene lost 4 bases, with 12 bases spanning the gap. Per germline, CDR1 MDHEN and CDR2 SYDVKM. This CDR3 comprises 13 residues. In DNA form, the CDR3 reads TGTGCCAGCAGAGGCCCAGGGGTAGAGACCCAGTACTTC. As protein: CASRGPGVETQYF.